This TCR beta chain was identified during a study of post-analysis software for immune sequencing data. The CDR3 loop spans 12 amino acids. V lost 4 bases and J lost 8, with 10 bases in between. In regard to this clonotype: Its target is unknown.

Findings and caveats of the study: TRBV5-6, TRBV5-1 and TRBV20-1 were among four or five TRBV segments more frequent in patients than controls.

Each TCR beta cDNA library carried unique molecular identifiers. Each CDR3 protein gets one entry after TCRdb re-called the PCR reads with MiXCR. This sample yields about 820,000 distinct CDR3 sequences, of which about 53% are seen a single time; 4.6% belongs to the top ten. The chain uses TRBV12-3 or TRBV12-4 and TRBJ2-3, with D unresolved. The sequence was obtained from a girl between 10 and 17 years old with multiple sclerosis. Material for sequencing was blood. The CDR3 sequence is CASSSTVSTQYF. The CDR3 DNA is TGTGCCAGCAGTTCCACTGTGAGTACGCAGTATTTT.